This T cell receptor (beta chain) came from a study of high-grade serous ovarian cancer treatment subgroups. For the study at large: Samples averaged approximately 15,000 reads and 7,500 or so unique TCR beta rearrangements. Findings and limits, study-wide: CDR1 and CDR2 were left unanalyzed; analyses focused on CDR3. TCR relatedness rose with neoantigen level and trended with mutation load. Repertoire similarity ranged roughly 0.11 to 0.8 between tumors of one patient.

From germline, CDR1 is SGHKS and CDR2 YYEKEE (reference sequence). Trimming shortened V by 2 bases and J by 4 bases, and 9 bases separated the two germline ends. This CDR3 has 13 residues. Worth noting for this clone: Its specificity is unknown.

The table came from immunoSEQ multiplex PCR; TCRdb's copy has only in-frame clones and leaves some out. The sample comprises under 15,000 clones, just over 85% of which are singletons, and about 2.9% rests with the top ten. Tumor samples were taken before definitive surgery or chemotherapy. Sequenced material: tumor tissue. The chain employs TRBV5-5 and TRBJ1-1; D not resolved. This sequence was found in a human donor with high-grade serous ovarian cancer. The CDR3: CASSFGLGTEAFF. DNA for the CDR3: TGTGCCAGCAGCTTCGGGTTGGGCACTGAAGCTTTCTTT.